This T cell receptor (beta chain) was documented in a study of blood T cell repertoires in COVID-19. The data were produced by immunoSEQ multiplex PCR, yet TCRdb's version contains in-frame clones alone and is incomplete. The data contain roughly 130,000 clones, approximately 84% of them singletons. This CDR3 region has 17 residues. V dropped 5 bases and J dropped 10; count of bases not matched to a gene: 17. Germline V CDR1 and CDR2: MGHDK, SYGVNS. This receptor was identified in a woman younger than 45 who had recovered from COVID-19. V is TRBV25-1 and J is TRBJ1-6; TRBD1 matches at 7 bases. Sequenced input: peripheral blood. CDR3 residues: CASSPSSTGTVSSPLHF. The CDR3 nucleotides are TGTGCCAGCAGTCCAAGCTCAACCGGGACAGTCAGCTCACCCCTCCACTTT.